The TCR beta chain described here comes from a study of neoadjuvant anti-PD-1 for oral cavity cancer. Turning to the study itself: Patients without progression got a fourth dose around day 43.

Overall study results and limits: Higher pretreatment blood Treg/Th17 ratios correlated with higher pretreatment blood and lower post-treatment tumor TCRbeta clonality. Each response group had just a few patients in TCR analyses.

Data came from immunoSEQ multiplex PCR; TCRdb stores just in-frame clones and leaves some out. Here the sample spans 30,000 to 40,000 clones, around nine tenths being singletons. This CDR3 spans 20 amino acids. Trimming cost V 0 bases and J 4 bases; bases outside gene matches: 8. Germline V CDR1 and CDR2: SGHAT, FQNNGV. Comment on this clone: Its antigen remains unknown.

The TCR originated in a person between 40 and 85 years old with oral cavity squamous cell carcinoma. Sequencing was performed on PBMCs, taken before nivolumab (anti-PD-1) treatment. The V call is TRBV11-2, the J call TRBJ2-6; 14 bases align to TRBD2. The CDR3 loop is CASSLDLQGLAGAGANVLTF. The CDR3 nucleotides read TGTGCCAGCAGCTTAGATCTACAGGGACTAGCGGGGGCAGGGGCCAACGTCCTGACTTTC.